The sequence of this T cell receptor beta chain was determined in a study of T cell clonality in common variable immunodeficiency. Study-level results: Fewer deletions and N-nucleotide insertions were reportedly seen in common variable immunodeficiency TCR beta sequences. CVID subjects shared fewer TCRbeta clones than healthy controls did.

Generated by immunoSEQ multiplex PCR, the TCRdb table keeps only in-frame clones and is missing some. This sample has about 20,000 clones and no singletons, with approximately 2.6% in the ten largest. J was trimmed by 6 bases and V by 5 bases; bases with no gene match: 10. CDR3 size: 15 residues. From germline, CDR1 is SSHAT and CDR2 FNYEAQ (reference sequence). This clone was found a few times. The antigen is not known. The CDR3 is cut off 3 residues early in the read; its end comes from the germline J gene. All CVID subjects were on immunoglobulin replacement for at least one year. The chain couples TRBV7-7 to TRBJ1-2; 9 bases fit TRBD1. The receptor's source is a human donor with common variable immunodeficiency. Sequencing was done on a sample of peripheral blood mononuclear cells. The CDR3 spells CASSPLGDREHGYTF. The sequenced CDR3 bases are TGTGCCAGCAGCCCCCTCGGGGACAGGGAGCATGGC.